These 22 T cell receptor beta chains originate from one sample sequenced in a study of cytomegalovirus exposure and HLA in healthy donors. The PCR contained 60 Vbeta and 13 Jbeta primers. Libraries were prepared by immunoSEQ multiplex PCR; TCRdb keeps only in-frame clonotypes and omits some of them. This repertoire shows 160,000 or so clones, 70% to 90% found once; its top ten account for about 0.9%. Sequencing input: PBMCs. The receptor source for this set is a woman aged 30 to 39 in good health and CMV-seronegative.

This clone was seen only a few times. CDR3 amino acids: CASSLEGMKAFF. The CDR3, as DNA: TGTGCCAGCAGCTTAGAGGGGATGAAAGCTTTCTTT. The chain employs TRBV7-9 and TRBJ1-1; the D gene is possibly TRBD1 (5 bases). Germline CDR1 and CDR2: SEHNR and FQNEAQ (reference sequence). V was trimmed by 1 base and J by 9 bases, leaving 9 bases between them. The CDR3 has 12 amino acids. Using reference TRBV7-9 and TRBJ1-1 for the parts outside the CDR3, the full variable domain is DTGVSQNPRHKITKRGQNVTFRCDPISEHNRLYWYRQTLGQGPEFLTYFQNEAQLEKSRLLSDRFSAERPKGSFSTLEIQRTEQGDSAMYLCASSLEGMKAFFGQGTRLTVV.

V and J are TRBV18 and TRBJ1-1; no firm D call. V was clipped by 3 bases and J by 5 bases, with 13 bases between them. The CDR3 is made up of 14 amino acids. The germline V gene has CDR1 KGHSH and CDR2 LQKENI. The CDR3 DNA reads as TGTGCCAGCTCACCCCCGGGTGGCAGAACTGAAGCTTTCTTT. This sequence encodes CASSPPGGRTEAFF.

The CDR3 reads CASHRDRDFRANEKLFF. CDR3 bases: TGCGCCAGCCACCGGGACAGGGATTTTAGAGCTAATGAAAAACTGTTTTTT. The chain joins TRBV23-1 to TRBJ1-4; TRBD1 aligns across 9 bases. TRBV23-1 qualifies as an ORF whose function is uncertain. The CDR3 covers 17 residues. The junction had 13 bases not matched to a gene; V was cut back by 8 bases and J by 3 bases.

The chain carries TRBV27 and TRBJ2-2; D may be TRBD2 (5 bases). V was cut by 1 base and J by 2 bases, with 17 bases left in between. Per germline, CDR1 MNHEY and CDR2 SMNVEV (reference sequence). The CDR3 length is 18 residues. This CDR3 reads CASSLFGRGLTNTGELFF. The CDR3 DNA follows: TGTGCCAGCAGTTTATTCGGTCGGGGATTGACTAACACCGGGGAGCTGTTTTTT.

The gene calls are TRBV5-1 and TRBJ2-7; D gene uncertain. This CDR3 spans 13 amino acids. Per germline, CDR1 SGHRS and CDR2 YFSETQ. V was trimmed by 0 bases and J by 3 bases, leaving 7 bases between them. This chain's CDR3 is CASSLASNYEQYF. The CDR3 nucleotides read TGCGCCAGCAGCTTGGCCAGTAACTACGAGCAGTACTTC. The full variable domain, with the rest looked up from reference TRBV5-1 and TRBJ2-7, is KAGVTQTPRYLIKTRGQQVTLSCSPISGHRSVSWYQQTPGQGLQFLFEYFSETQRNKGNFPGRFSGRQFSNSRSEMNVSTLELGDSALYLCASSLASNYEQYFGPGTRLTVT.

The DNA for the CDR3 is TGTGCCACCAGCAGAGCCTTGGACAGGCTCAGGATCAACACTGAAGCTTTCTTT. This translates into CATSRALDRLRINTEAFF. This sequence joins TRBV15 and TRBJ1-1; TRBD1 matches 7 bases. Trimming removed 1 base from V and 2 bases from J; junction bases left unmatched: 13. Per the germline V gene, CDR1 is LNHNV and CDR2 is YYDKDF (reference sequence). The CDR3 contains 18 residues.

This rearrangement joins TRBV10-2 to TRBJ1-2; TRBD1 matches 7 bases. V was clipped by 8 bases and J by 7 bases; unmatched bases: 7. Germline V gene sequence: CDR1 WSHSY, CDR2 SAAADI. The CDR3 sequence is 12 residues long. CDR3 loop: CASGGGRGGYTF. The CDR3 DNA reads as TGCGCCAGCGGAGGGGGCCGTGGTGGCTACACCTTC.

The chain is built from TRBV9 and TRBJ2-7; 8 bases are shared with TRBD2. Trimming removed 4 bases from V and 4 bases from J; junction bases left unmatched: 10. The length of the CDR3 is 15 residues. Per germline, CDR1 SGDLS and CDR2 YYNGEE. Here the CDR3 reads CASSPAGGGTYEQYF. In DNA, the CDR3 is TGTGCCAGCAGCCCCGCCGGGGGGGGCACATACGAGCAGTACTTC.

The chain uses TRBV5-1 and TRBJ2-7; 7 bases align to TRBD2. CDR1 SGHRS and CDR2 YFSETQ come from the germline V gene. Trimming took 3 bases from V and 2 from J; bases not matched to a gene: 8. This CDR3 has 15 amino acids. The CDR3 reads CASSSRTRGAYEQYF. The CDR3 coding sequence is TGCGCCAGCAGCTCCCGGACACGGGGGGCCTACGAGCAGTACTTC.

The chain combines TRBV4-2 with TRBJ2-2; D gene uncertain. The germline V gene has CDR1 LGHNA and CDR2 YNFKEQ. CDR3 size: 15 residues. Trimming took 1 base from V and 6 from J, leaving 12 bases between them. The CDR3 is CASSQGPQLSGELFF. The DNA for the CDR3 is TGTGCCAGCAGCCAAGGGCCCCAATTATCCGGGGAGCTGTTTTTT.

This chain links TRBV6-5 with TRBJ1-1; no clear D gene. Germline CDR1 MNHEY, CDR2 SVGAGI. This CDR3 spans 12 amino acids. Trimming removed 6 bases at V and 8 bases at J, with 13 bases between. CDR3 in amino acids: CASSGHSGEAFF. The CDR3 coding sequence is TGTGCCAGCAGCGGCCATTCGGGGGAAGCTTTCTTT.

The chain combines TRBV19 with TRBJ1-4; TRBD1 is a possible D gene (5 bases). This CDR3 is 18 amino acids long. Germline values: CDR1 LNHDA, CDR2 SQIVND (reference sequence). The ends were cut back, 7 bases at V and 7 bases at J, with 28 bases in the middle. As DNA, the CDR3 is TGTGCCAGTACCCCGGGACTCAGGGAGTCGACGGTGGGTGAAAAACTGTTTTTT. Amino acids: CASTPGLRESTVGEKLFF.

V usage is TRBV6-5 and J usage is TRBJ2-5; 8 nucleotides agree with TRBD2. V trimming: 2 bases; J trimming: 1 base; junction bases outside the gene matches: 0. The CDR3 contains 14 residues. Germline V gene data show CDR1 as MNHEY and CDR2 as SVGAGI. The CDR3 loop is CASSYRGGQETQYF. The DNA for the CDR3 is TGTGCCAGCAGTTACCGGGGGGGCCAAGAGACCCAGTACTTC.

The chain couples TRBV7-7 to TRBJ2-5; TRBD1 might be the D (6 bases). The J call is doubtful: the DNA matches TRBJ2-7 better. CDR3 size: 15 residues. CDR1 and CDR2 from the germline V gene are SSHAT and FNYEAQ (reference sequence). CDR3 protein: CASSLGAGASYEQYF. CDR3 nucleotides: TGTGCCAGCAGCTTAGGGGCAGGGGCATCCTACGAGCAGTACTTC.

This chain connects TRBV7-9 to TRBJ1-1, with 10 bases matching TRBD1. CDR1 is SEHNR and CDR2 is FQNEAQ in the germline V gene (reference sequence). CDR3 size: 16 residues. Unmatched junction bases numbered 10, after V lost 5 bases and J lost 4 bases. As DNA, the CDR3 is TGTGCCAGCAGCCCAGGGACAGGGGTTCTTGGCACTGAAGCTTTCTTT. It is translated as CASSPGTGVLGTEAFF.

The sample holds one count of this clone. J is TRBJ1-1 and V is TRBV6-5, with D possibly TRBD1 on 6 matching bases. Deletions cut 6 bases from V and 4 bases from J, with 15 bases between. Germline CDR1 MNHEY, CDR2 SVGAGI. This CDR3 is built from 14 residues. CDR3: CASRNTGLSTEAFF. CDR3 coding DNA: TGTGCCAGCAGGAATACAGGGTTGAGCACTGAAGCTTTCTTT.

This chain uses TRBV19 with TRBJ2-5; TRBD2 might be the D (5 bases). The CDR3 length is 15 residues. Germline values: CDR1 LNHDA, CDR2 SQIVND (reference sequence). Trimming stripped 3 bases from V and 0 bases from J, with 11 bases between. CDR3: CASSITTGDQETQYF. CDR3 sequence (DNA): TGTGCCAGTAGTATCACGACCGGGGACCAAGAGACCCAGTACTTC.

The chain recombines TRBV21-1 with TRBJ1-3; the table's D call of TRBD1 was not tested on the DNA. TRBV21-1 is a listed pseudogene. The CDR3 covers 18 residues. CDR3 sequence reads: CASSIPKDRGNSGNTIYF. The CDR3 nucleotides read TGTGCCAGCAGCATCCCAAAGGACAGGGGGAACTCTGGAAACACCATATATTTT.

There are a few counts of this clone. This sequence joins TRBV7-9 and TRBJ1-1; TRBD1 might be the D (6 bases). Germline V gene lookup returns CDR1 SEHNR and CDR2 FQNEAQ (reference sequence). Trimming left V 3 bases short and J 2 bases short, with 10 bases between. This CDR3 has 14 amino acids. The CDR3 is CASSFQGTNTEAFF. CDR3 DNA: TGTGCCAGCAGCTTTCAGGGGACCAACACTGAAGCTTTCTTT.

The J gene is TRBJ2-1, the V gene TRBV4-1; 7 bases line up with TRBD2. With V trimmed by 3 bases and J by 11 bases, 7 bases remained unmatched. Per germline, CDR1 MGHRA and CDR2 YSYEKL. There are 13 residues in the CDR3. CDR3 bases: TGCGCCAGCAGCCAGGTAGCGGGCACCCAGCAGTTCTTC. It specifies CASSQVAGTQQFF.

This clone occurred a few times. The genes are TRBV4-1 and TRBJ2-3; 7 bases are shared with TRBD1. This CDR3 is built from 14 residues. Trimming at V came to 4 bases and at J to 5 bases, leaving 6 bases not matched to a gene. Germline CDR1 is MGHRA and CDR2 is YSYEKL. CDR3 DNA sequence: TGCGCCAGCAGCCCTAGGACAGGAGGAGATACGCAGTATTTT. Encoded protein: CASSPRTGGDTQYF.

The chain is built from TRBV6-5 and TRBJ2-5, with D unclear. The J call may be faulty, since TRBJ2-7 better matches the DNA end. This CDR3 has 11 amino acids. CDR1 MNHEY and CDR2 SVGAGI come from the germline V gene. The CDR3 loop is CASRYLYEQYF. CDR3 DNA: TGTGCCAGCAGATATCTCTACGAGCAGTACTTC.